This TCR beta chain was retrieved from a study of T cell responses to AZD1222 COVID-19 vaccine. Germline V gene lookup returns CDR1 LNHDA and CDR2 SQIVND (reference sequence). CDR3 size: 14 residues. Deletions cut 3 bases from V and 2 bases from J, with 11 bases between. Remarks on this clone: Its specificity is unknown.

TCRdb's copy holds only in-frame clones and misses some; the assay was immunoSEQ multiplex PCR. There are 100,000 to 150,000 clones in the sample; around 84% occur only once, and about 25% lies in the top ten. Study-wide findings and caveats: Nearly half of spike-specific TCRs reportedly target unmutated variant regions. At study baseline, merely over 5 AZD1222 recipients were seropositive. Donors were mostly white British, more females; clonal diversity possibly underestimated.

Second doses were pooled across both intervals (about 4 or about 12 weeks). The chain employs TRBV19 and TRBJ2-7; tentative D call: TRBD1 (6 bases). This receptor was taken from an adult who received the AZD1222 COVID-19 vaccine. The material sequenced was peripheral blood, taken 28 days after the second AZD1222 dose. The CDR3 DNA is TGTGCCAGTAGTATTGGGACAATTGCCTACGAGCAGTACTTC. It yields the protein CASSIGTIAYEQYF.